This paragraph covers one TCR beta chain sequence. Its target antigen remains unknown. No qualities accompany the bases; no much larger clone lies one base away. This record belongs to a study of T cell repertoires in cytomegalovirus infection (dated by TCRdb to the late 2010s). With respect to the entire study: Peptide stimulations targeted recently identified HLA-C-restricted CMV epitopes, whose presentation resists viral immunomodulation, together with well-studied HLA-B-restricted epitopes. The HLA type of each donor mattered for the analysis, because public TCR beta signatures pointed to carriage of CMV infection along with the matching HLA type. Points the paper makes about the study in general: Carriers of CMV infection plus the relevant HLA type were discriminated by the cumulative frequency of public TCR beta family members in the study cohort and in an independent roughly 400-donor cohort. In the ex vivo response, HLA-C-restricted CMV-specific TCR beta clonotypes were dominant, and in two of eight donors the single most frequent clonotype came from this HLA-C-restricted group.

Taken from the germline V gene, the CDR1 and CDR2 loops are WSHSY and SAAADI. Spanning cysteine to phenylalanine, the CDR3 consists of 12 amino acids. Solely the CDR3 DNA is kept, with 36 bases framed from the first base. The V and J ends are trimmed by 2 bases and 6 bases, leaving 6 bases between them. The sample's treatment or condition label is to be understood as: in vitro stimulation with specific CMV peptide epitopes to enrich CMV-specific T cells. Instrument on record: Illumina HiSeq 1500. The public sequencing data were trimmed at Q25 with fastp and processed into clonotypes with MiXCR by TCRdb, which kept only in-frame beta chains. Merged by CDR3 protein, the rows form single entries marked with the most common genes and DNA. The sample contains about 150,000 distinct CDR3 sequences, over 25% of them found a single time. The ten largest account for roughly 51% of the sample.

Sequenced here: CD8+ T cells from cultured PBMCs, sampled from culture after CMV antigen stimulation. This TCR was sampled from a human donor in good health (CMV status not recorded). Some clones in this sample may be carry-over from other donors' samples. The receptor chain draws on TRBV10-2 and TRBJ2-3, with the D gene call left open. The DNA reads as follows: TGCGCCAGCAGTGAGACCGGCGATACGCAGTATTTT. It translates as CASSETGDTQYF.